These 4 T cell receptor beta chains originate from one sample sequenced in a study of cytotoxic CD8 clonotypes in ibrutinib-treated CLL. Repertoires were generated with immunoSEQ multiplex PCR, while TCRdb's copy carries only in-frame clones and drops some. The sample holds around 30,000 clones; approximately 57% are singletons and the top ten take approximately 5.4%. Sequencing used PBMCs, obtained before ibrutinib treatment. These receptors were collected from a human donor with chronic lymphocytic leukemia.

Sample share makes this clone medium-sized. This sequence joins TRBV28 and TRBJ1-2, with unresolved D. Trimming pared 1 base from V and 8 bases from J, leaving 8 bases between. Germline loops: CDR1 MDHEN, CDR2 SYDVKM. The CDR3 runs 12 residues. CDR3 bases: TGTGCCAGCAGTTTATTGGGGTTCGGCTACACCTTC. This encodes CASSLLGFGYTF.

The J gene is TRBJ2-5, the V gene TRBV6-5; no firm D call. Looked up from germline, CDR1 is MNHEY and CDR2 is SVGAGI. There are 14 residues in the CDR3. Trimming pared 2 bases from V and 1 base from J, leaving 8 bases between. The CDR3: CASSYSQTQETQYF. DNA for the CDR3: TGTGCCAGCAGTTACAGCCAGACCCAAGAGACCCAGTACTTC.

The chain has TRBV5-3 and TRBJ1-1; D call uncertain. TRBV5-3 is reported as an ORF; its role is uncertain. Trimming took off 2 bases at V and 5 bases at J, with 19 bases between the two ends. This CDR3 spans 16 amino acids. CDR3 bases: TGTGCCAGAAGCTTTGAGGTTAGCGGTAGGGAGACTGAAGCTTTCTTT. This sequence encodes CARSFEVSGRETEAFF.

This clone occurred a few times. This sequence joins TRBV15 and TRBJ2-4; no definite D call. CDR1 and CDR2 (germline): LNHNV, YYDKDF (reference sequence). The CDR3 length is 16 residues. V was cut by 3 bases and J by 0 bases, with 12 bases left in between. The CDR3 DNA follows: TGTGCCACCAGCAGGGTTGGACCGCTAGCCAAAAACATTCAGTACTTC. This codes for CATSRVGPLAKNIQYF.